The 21 T cell receptor beta chains listed next were all sequenced from one sample in a study of ipilimumab plus nivolumab after autologous stem cell transplantation. The method was immunoSEQ multiplex PCR; TCRdb's version includes in-frame clones alone and lacks a portion of them. The sample shows fewer than 95,000 clones, 83% of them seen only once. This material consisted of PBMCs, taken in a trial of ipilimumab plus nivolumab as post-transplant consolidation. The source is a male donor with diffuse large B-cell lymphoma.

The chain employs TRBV19 and TRBJ2-4, with D possibly matching TRBD2 (5 bases). V lost 6 bases, J lost 3 bases, and 9 bases lay in between. CDR3 size: 13 residues. CDR1 is LNHDA and CDR2 is SQIVND in the germline V gene (reference sequence). The CDR3 reads CASSGVYKNIQYF. CDR3 coding DNA: TGTGCCAGTAGCGGGGTCTACAAAAACATTCAGTACTTC.

J is TRBJ2-7 and V is TRBV12-5; D is perhaps TRBD2 (7 bases). The V gene's germline CDR1 is LGHNT and CDR2 FRNRAP. V was cut by 6 bases and J by 0 bases, with 18 bases left in between. The CDR3 length is 16 residues. The CDR3 DNA follows: TGTGCTAGTGGAGGGGGGGGACTTCTACCCTCCTACGAGCAGTACTTC. Translating it yields CASGGGGLLPSYEQYF.

The chain uses TRBV13 and TRBJ1-2; D unresolved. Trimming shortened V by 0 bases and J by 6 bases, and 5 bases separated the two germline ends. Germline V gives CDR1 PRHDT, CDR2 FYEKMQ (reference sequence). The CDR3 has 12 residues. As DNA, the CDR3 is TGTGCCAGCAGCTTAGGGCAGAATGGCTACACCTTC. It encodes CASSLGQNGYTF.

V gene TRBV14 combines with J gene TRBJ1-1; D is unclear. This CDR3 spans 13 amino acids. V was clipped by 5 bases and J by 1 base, with 8 bases between them. Germline values: CDR1 SGHDN, CDR2 FVKESK. The CDR3 sequence is CASSWGRNTEAFF. The CDR3 nucleotides are TGTGCCAGCAGCTGGGGAAGGAACACTGAAGCTTTCTTT.

This clone was recorded once. The J gene is TRBJ2-6, the V gene TRBV10-1; no firm D call. The CDR3 is 19 residues long. The germline V gene has CDR1 WNHNN and CDR2 SYGVQD (reference sequence). V lost 6 bases, J lost 1 base, and 22 bases lay in between. CDR3 sequence reads: CASREFLQLAHSGANVLTF. CDR3 nucleotides: TGCGCCAGCAGAGAATTCCTACAGTTGGCTCATTCTGGGGCCAACGTCCTGACTTTC.

This rearrangement joins TRBV18 to TRBJ1-1, with D tentatively TRBD1 (6 bases). Trimming took 5 bases from V and 4 from J, leaving 17 bases between them. The V gene's germline CDR1 is KGHSH and CDR2 LQKENI. The CDR3 loop spans 15 amino acids. The CDR3 DNA follows: TGTGCCAGCTCAGAACAGGGTGCTGGGGGCACTGAAGCTTTCTTT. Protein product: CASSEQGAGGTEAFF. Combining the CDR3 with reference TRBV18 and TRBJ1-1 gives the whole variable domain NAGVMQNPRHLVRRRGQEARLRCSPMKGHSHVYWYRQLPEEGLKFMVYLQKENIIDESGMPKERFSAEFPKEGPSILRIQQVVRGDSAAYFCASSEQGAGGTEAFFGQGTRLTVV.

This clone was observed a handful of times. This sequence joins TRBV7-9 and TRBJ1-6; 9 bases match TRBD1. J was trimmed by 9 bases and V by 1 base; bases with no gene match: 4. Germline values: CDR1 SEHNR, CDR2 FQNEAQ (reference sequence). The CDR3 runs to 15 residues. CDR3 sequence reads: CASSLGSDRGSPLHF. The DNA for the CDR3 is TGTGCCAGCAGCTTAGGCTCGGACAGGGGTTCACCCCTCCACTTT.

The V call is TRBV6-6, the J call TRBJ1-5; TRBD1 matches 7 bases. The germline V gene encodes CDR1 MNHNY and CDR2 SVGAGI (reference sequence). The V and J ends lost 7 bases and 0 bases, in that order; junction bases with no gene match: 3. The CDR3 loop spans 14 amino acids. The CDR3 is CASISGGSNQPQHF. Written as DNA, the CDR3 is TGTGCCAGCATCTCAGGGGGTAGCAATCAGCCCCAGCATTTT.

The genes are TRBV6-5 and TRBJ1-2, with 8 bases that match TRBD1. This CDR3 is built from 14 residues. Germline trimming cut 0 bases from V and 8 bases from J; bases unmatched to any gene: 5. Germline CDR1 MNHEY, CDR2 SVGAGI. As DNA, the CDR3 is TGTGCCAGCAGTTACTCGCAGGGGGCTTACGGCTACACCTTC. Translation gives CASSYSQGAYGYTF.

Written as DNA, the CDR3 is TGTGCCAGCAGTTACTCGGTCGGGGCGGGGGTGATCGAGCAGTACTTC. Translated, it gives CASSYSVGAGVIEQYF. This chain joins TRBV6-5 and TRBJ2-7; TRBD2 matches 7 bases. V shed 0 bases and J 6 bases; nucleotides not matched to a gene: 11. The CDR3 runs 16 residues. Germline values: CDR1 MNHEY, CDR2 SVGAGI.

This chain joins TRBV18 and TRBJ2-3, with D unresolved. V was clipped by 2 bases and J by 5 bases, with 14 bases between them. The CDR3 totals 15 residues. In germline, CDR1 is KGHSH, CDR2 LQKENI. The CDR3 reads CASSPRRGKGDTQYF. The CDR3 DNA reads TGTGCCAGCTCACCAAGGCGCGGTAAAGGAGATACGCAGTATTTT.

The chain combines TRBV29-1 with TRBJ2-5; D is possibly TRBD1 or TRBD2 (7 bases each). CDR3 size: 13 residues. Deletions cut 6 bases from V and 3 bases from J, with 14 bases between. The germline CDR1 and CDR2 sequences are SQVTM and ANQGSEA. The CDR3 sequence is CSVWGGTEETQYF. The CDR3 DNA is TGCAGCGTCTGGGGGGGGACAGAAGAGACCCAGTACTTC. The complete variable domain, with remaining parts taken from reference TRBV29-1 and TRBJ2-5, reads SAVISQKPSRDICQRGTSLTIQCQVDSQVTMMFWYRQQPGQSLTLIATANQGSEATYESGFVIDKFPISRPNLTFSTLTVSNMSPEDSSIYLCSVWGGTEETQYFGPGTRLLVL.

The chain is built from TRBV7-9 and TRBJ2-5; 8 positions match TRBD2. Germline V gene sequence: CDR1 SEHNR, CDR2 FQNEAQ (reference sequence). V lost 8 bases and J lost 2; bases outside the gene matches: 4. This CDR3 is built from 13 residues. As DNA, the CDR3 is TGTGCCAGCGAGGCTAGCGGGCAAGAGACCCAGTACTTC. It is translated as CASEASGQETQYF. The complete variable domain, with remaining parts taken from reference TRBV7-9 and TRBJ2-5, reads DTGVSQNPRHKITKRGQNVTFRCDPISEHNRLYWYRQTLGQGPEFLTYFQNEAQLEKSRLLSDRFSAERPKGSFSTLEIQRTEQGDSAMYLCASEASGQETQYFGPGTRLLVL.

This chain links TRBV5-6 with TRBJ2-7, with 9 bases that match TRBD1. After removal of 4 bases from V and 0 bases from J, the junction contained 5 bases not matched to a gene. The V gene's germline CDR1 is SGHDT and CDR2 YYEEEE. This CDR3 contains 15 residues. This CDR3 is CASSKDRGASYEQYF. The CDR3, as DNA: TGTGCCAGCAGCAAAGACAGGGGGGCCTCCTACGAGCAGTACTTC.

V usage is TRBV2 and J usage is TRBJ2-2; a weak D match, TRBD1 (6 bases). The CDR3 consists of 13 residues. Germline CDR1 is SNHLY and CDR2 is FYNNEI. Trimming pared 6 bases from V and 7 bases from J, leaving 12 bases between. CDR3 coding DNA: TGTGCCAGCAGGCTGACAGGTCACGGGGAGCTGTTTTTT. This gives the protein CASRLTGHGELFF.

This chain connects TRBV5-4 to TRBJ2-2, with TRBD2 identical over 7 bases. Germline-derived CDR1 and CDR2 are SGHNT and YYREEE (reference sequence). With 4 bases clipped from V and 0 bases from J, the junction kept 3 bases outside the gene matches. The CDR3 runs to 15 residues. This chain's CDR3 is CASSRGDSNTGELFF. In DNA form, the CDR3 reads TGTGCCAGCAGCCGGGGGGACTCGAACACCGGGGAGCTGTTTTTT. The full variable domain, in which reference TRBV5-4 and TRBJ2-2 provide the parts outside the CDR3, is ETGVTQSPTHLIKTRGQQVTLRCSSQSGHNTVSWYQQALGQGPQFIFQYYREEENGRGNFPPRFSGLQFPNYSSELNVNALELDDSALYLCASSRGDSNTGELFFGEGSRLTVL.

The gene calls are TRBV7-8 and TRBJ2-5, with D possibly being TRBD1 (6 bases). This CDR3 is built from 16 residues. The V gene's germline CDR1 is SGHVS and CDR2 FQNEAQ. Trimming stripped 2 bases from V and 1 base from J, with 14 bases between. Here the CDR3 reads CASSLQSGQSQETQYF. CDR3 coding DNA: TGTGCCAGCAGCTTACAGTCTGGACAGTCCCAAGAGACCCAGTACTTC. Supplemented by reference TRBV7-8 and TRBJ2-5, the full variable domain reads GAGVSQSPRYKVAKRGQDVALRCDPISGHVSLFWYQQALGQGPEFLTYFQNEAQLDKSGLPSDRFFAERPEGSVSTLKIQRTQQEDSAVYLCASSLQSGQSQETQYFGPGTRLLVL.

In this sample, this clone turned up a few times. The chain couples TRBV6-1 to TRBJ1-5; D may be TRBD1 (5 bases). CDR1 and CDR2 from the germline V gene are MNHNS and SASEGT. Trimming pared 1 base from V and 5 bases from J, leaving 9 bases between. This CDR3 region has 14 residues. CDR3 in amino acids: CASSEVVRDQPQHF. CDR3 in DNA: TGTGCCAGCAGTGAAGTCGTCAGGGATCAGCCCCAGCATTTT.

The chain is built from TRBV4-3 and TRBJ1-2; the match to TRBD1 covers 7 bases. The germline CDR1 and CDR2 sequences are LGHNA and YSLEER. This CDR3 is built from 15 residues. J was trimmed by 8 bases and V by 0 bases; bases with no gene match: 9. CDR3 protein: CASSQERGRLTGYTF. In nucleotides, the CDR3 is TGCGCCAGCAGCCAAGAAAGGGGGCGCTTAACGGGCTACACCTTC.

The genes are TRBV21-1 and TRBJ1-2. TRBV21-1 is marked as a pseudogene. This CDR3 has 18 amino acids. The chain's CDR3 is CASSKAGNMGGNNYGYTF. The CDR3 DNA reads TGTGCCAGCAGCAAAGCAGGGAATATGGGGGGGAATAACTATGGCTACACCTTC.

The genes are TRBV30 and TRBJ1-5; 11 bases match TRBD1. The germline V gene has CDR1 GTSNPN and CDR2 SVGIG (reference sequence). With V trimmed by 4 bases and J by 4 bases, 3 bases remained unmatched. The CDR3 is made up of 14 amino acids. CDR3 amino acids: CAWKGTGGNQPQHF. The CDR3 region has the DNA TGTGCCTGGAAGGGGACAGGGGGAAATCAGCCCCAGCATTTT.